The TCR beta chain described here comes from a study of monozygotic twins with inflammatory bowel disease. Overall study results and limits: TCRbeta diversity (inverse Simpson) was lower in IBD patients than in healthy co-twins. Among the T cells, different subtypes could not be distinguished.

Concerning this clonotype: Its cognate antigen is unknown.

Each TCR library used 3500 ng of total RNA. TCRdb re-called the 5' RACE reads and catalogs CDR3 proteins one per entry, DNA excluded. The specimen's table records approximately 330,000 distinct CDR3 sequences. CDR3 length: 14 amino acids. The sequence derives from a human donor with ulcerative colitis or Crohn's disease, or a healthy co-twin of an affected twin (not recorded which). The chain joins TRBV12-3 or TRBV12-4 to TRBJ2-5; checking the TCRdb D call of TRBD2 is not possible without DNA. The sequencing sample was made of blood. CDR3: CASSKRERKETQYF.